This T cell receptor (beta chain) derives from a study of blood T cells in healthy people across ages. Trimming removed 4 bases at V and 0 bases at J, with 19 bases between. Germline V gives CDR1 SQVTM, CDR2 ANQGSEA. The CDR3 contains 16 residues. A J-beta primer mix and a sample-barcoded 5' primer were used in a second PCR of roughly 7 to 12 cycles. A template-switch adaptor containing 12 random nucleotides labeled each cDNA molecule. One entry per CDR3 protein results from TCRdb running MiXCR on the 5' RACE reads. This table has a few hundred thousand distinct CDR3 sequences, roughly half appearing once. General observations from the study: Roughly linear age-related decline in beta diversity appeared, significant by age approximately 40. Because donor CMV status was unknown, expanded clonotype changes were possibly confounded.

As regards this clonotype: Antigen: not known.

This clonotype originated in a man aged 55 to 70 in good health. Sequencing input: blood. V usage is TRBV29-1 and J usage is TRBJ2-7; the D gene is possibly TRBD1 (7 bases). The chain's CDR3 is CSVGVKGGDSSYEQYF. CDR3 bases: TGCAGCGTTGGTGTCAAGGGCGGGGACAGCTCCTACGAGCAGTACTTC.